This TCR beta chain stems from a study of beta chain features in type 1 diabetes. A remark on this clone: What it binds is unknown.

V was clipped by 5 bases and J by 19 bases, with 22 bases between them. CDR3 length: 13 residues. In germline, CDR1 is SGHDT, CDR2 YYEEEE. Points from the study as a whole: Researchers reported that naive, central memory and Treg TCRB repertoires appeared more similar in patients than in healthy donors. For Type 1 diabetes patients, all four CD4+ subsets carried TCRB CDR3s that were moderately but significantly shorter.

TCRB transcripts that were expressed got sequenced, as all of the isolated RNA had been reverse transcribed. Naive, central memory and regulatory T cell samples yielded around 3.3 million reads on average. This table comes from immunoSEQ multiplex PCR, and its TCRdb copy is limited to in-frame clones, with some not included. The table shows 110,000 to 150,000 clones, with approximately 9.8% occurring only once. The sequence was obtained from a woman between 40 and 50 years old in good health. The rearrangement uses TRBV5-6 and TRBJ1-6; perhaps TRBD1 as D (6 bases). The specimen was central memory CD4+ T cells from blood. DNA of the CDR3: TGTGCCAGCAGATTTGACCCGACAGGAGAAGTGCACTTT. Its translation: CASRFDPTGEVHF.